This is a list of T cell receptor beta chains from one sample in a study of neurological immune-mediated disorders. Via MiXCR, TCRdb re-called the 5' RACE reads, giving one row per CDR3 protein. The sample carries roughly 80,000 distinct CDR3 sequences, around 9.9% recorded once. Sequencing was performed on PBMCs. The receptors stem from a man aged 50-59 years in good health. Both conserved end residues are part of each CDR3. The D gene is left open where the match is weak. Rows give clone size only sometimes, using once, few, many, or a class for an expanded clone.

J | V | size | D | DNA | CDR3
TRBJ1-2 | TRBV5-1 | many | TRBD1 | TGCGCCAGCAGCCCTGCCCGGGACAGGTTTGACTATGGCTACACCTTC | CASSPARDRFDYGYTF
TRBJ2-3 | TRBV12-3/TRBV12-4 | many | TRBD1 | TGTGCCAGCAGTTCACTCGCGGGACAGGGGTCGGGAGATACGCAGTATTTT | CASSSLAGQGSGDTQYF
TRBJ1-1 | TRBV29-1 | many | - | TGCAGCGTGGGTTCGGGAGCGCCAGGGACTGAAGCTTTCTTT | CSVGSGAPGTEAFF
TRBJ2-1 | TRBV7-6 | many | TRBD2 | TGTGCCAGCGCGGGCCGGACTAGCGGGGGTTACAATGAGCAGTTCTTC | CASAGRTSGGYNEQFF
TRBJ2-7 | TRBV5-1 | many | - | TGCGCCAGCAGCTTGTCCAGCGAGCTCGGCGAGCAGTACTTC | CASSLSSELGEQYF
TRBJ2-1 | TRBV7-9 | many | - | TGTGCCAGCAGCCGGGTGGGCAGGTCGAACAATGAGCAGTTCTTC | CASSRVGRSNNEQFF
TRBJ1-1 | TRBV5-8 | - | TRBD1 | TGTGCCAGCAGCCGACAGGGGGCACGAACTGAAGCTTTCTTT | CASSRQGARTEAFF
TRBJ2-2 | TRBV5-1 | many | TRBD1 | TGCGCCAGCAGCTTGGCGACAGGGGGCGGTAACACCGGGGAGCTGTTTTTT | CASSLATGGGNTGELFF
TRBJ2-1 | TRBV7-2 | many | - | TGTGCCAGCAGCTTAGCGGTCATTAATGAGCAGTTCTTC | CASSLAVINEQFF
TRBJ1-5 | TRBV12-3/TRBV12-4 | - | - | TGTGCCAGCAGTTTGGCGGGCAAAAAGGGCCAGCCCCAGCATTTT | CASSLAGKKGQPQHF
TRBJ2-7 | TRBV12-3/TRBV12-4 | many | TRBD2 | TGTGCCAGCAGCCTGGGACTAGAGACCTACGAGCAGTACTTC | CASSLGLETYEQYF
TRBJ1-1 | TRBV18 | few | TRBD1 | TGTGCCAGCTCACCACGCCAGGGGGCACGCGGGAACACTGAAGCTTTCTTT | CASSPRQGARGNTEAFF
TRBJ2-7 | TRBV3-1 | many | - | TGTGCCAGCAGCCAAGATCCAGCGTCCTACGAGCAGTACTTC | CASSQDPASYEQYF
TRBJ2-2 | TRBV5-6 | many | TRBD1 | TGTGCCAGCAGCCAGGACAGGATTGGGGAGCTGTTTTTT | CASSQDRIGELFF
TRBJ2-2 | TRBV29-1 | many | TRBD1 | TGCAGCGTGGGGACAGGTGCTAACACCGGGGAGCTGTTTTTT | CSVGTGANTGELFF
TRBJ2-1 | TRBV7-9 | many | - | TGTGCCAGCAAAACAGGAAACGTCGACAATGAGCAGTTCTTC | CASKTGNVDNEQFF
TRBJ2-1 | TRBV12-3/TRBV12-4 | many | - | TGTGCCAGCAGTTTAGCTAACAATGAGCAGTTCTTC | CASSLANNEQFF
TRBJ2-2 | TRBV6-5 | many | TRBD2 | TGTGCCAGCAGTCGCACCGGGGGGGCGCAGAGCACCGGGGAGCTGTTTTTT | CASSRTGGAQSTGELFF
TRBJ2-1 | TRBV5-1 | many | TRBD2 | TGCGCCAGCACTCGAACTAGCGGGAGGGCCGGTGAGGGGAATGAGCAGTTCTTC | CASTRTSGRAGEGNEQFF
TRBJ2-1 | TRBV7-2 | many | - | TGTGCCAGCAGCTTACTTCTGGCGGACTACAATGAGCAGTTCTTC | CASSLLLADYNEQFF
TRBJ2-7 | TRBV6-5 | many | TRBD1 | TGTGCCAGCAGTCCGGACAGGGCCACCTACGAGCAGTACTTC | CASSPDRATYEQYF
TRBJ1-5 | TRBV12-3/TRBV12-4 | many | - | TGTGCCAGCAGTTTAACGGATAATCAGCCCCAGCATTTT | CASSLTDNQPQHF
TRBJ2-1 | TRBV5-1 | many | TRBD2 | TGCGCCAGCAGCTTTTGGGGTAGCGGGGAGGGCAATGAGCAGTTCTTC | CASSFWGSGEGNEQFF
TRBJ2-1 | TRBV12-3/TRBV12-4 | many | TRBD2 | TGTGCCAGCAGTCCCCGGACTAGCGGGGTCTCGGATGAGCAGTTCTTC | CASSPRTSGVSDEQFF
TRBJ2-7 | TRBV7-2 | many | - | TGTGCCAGCAGCTCCGGGGCCCACAGGGATGCAGCCTACGAGCAGTACTTC | CASSSGAHRDAAYEQYF
TRBJ1-2 | TRBV10-3 | many | - | TGTGCCATCAGTGAGTCGGGCCGGTCCTATGGCTACACCTTC | CAISESGRSYGYTF
TRBJ1-1 | TRBV27 | many | TRBD1 | TGTGCCAGCGGGGACAGGGGGCGGACTGAAGCTTTCTTT | CASGDRGRTEAFF
TRBJ2-2 | TRBV12-3/TRBV12-4 | many | TRBD1 | TGTGCCAGCAGTTTTATAGGGACAGGGGGTACCGGGGAGCTGTTTTTT | CASSFIGTGGTGELFF
TRBJ1-5 | TRBV24-1 | many | TRBD1 | TGTGCCACCAGTGACCCCGACAGGGATTTTAATCAGCCCCAGCATTTT | CATSDPDRDFNQPQHF
TRBJ1-5 | TRBV6-6 | many | - | TGTGCCAGCAGTTACCGGGACGCAAATCAGCCCCAGCATTTT | CASSYRDANQPQHF
TRBJ2-5 | TRBV29-1 | few | - | TGCAGCGTTGAACCGGAGGACGCACTAGAGACCCAGTACTTC | CSVEPEDALETQYF
TRBJ2-3 | TRBV10-1 | many | TRBD2 | TGCGCCAGCAGTGAGTCGCGACTAGCGGGGCCAGATACGCAGTATTTT | CASSESRLAGPDTQYF